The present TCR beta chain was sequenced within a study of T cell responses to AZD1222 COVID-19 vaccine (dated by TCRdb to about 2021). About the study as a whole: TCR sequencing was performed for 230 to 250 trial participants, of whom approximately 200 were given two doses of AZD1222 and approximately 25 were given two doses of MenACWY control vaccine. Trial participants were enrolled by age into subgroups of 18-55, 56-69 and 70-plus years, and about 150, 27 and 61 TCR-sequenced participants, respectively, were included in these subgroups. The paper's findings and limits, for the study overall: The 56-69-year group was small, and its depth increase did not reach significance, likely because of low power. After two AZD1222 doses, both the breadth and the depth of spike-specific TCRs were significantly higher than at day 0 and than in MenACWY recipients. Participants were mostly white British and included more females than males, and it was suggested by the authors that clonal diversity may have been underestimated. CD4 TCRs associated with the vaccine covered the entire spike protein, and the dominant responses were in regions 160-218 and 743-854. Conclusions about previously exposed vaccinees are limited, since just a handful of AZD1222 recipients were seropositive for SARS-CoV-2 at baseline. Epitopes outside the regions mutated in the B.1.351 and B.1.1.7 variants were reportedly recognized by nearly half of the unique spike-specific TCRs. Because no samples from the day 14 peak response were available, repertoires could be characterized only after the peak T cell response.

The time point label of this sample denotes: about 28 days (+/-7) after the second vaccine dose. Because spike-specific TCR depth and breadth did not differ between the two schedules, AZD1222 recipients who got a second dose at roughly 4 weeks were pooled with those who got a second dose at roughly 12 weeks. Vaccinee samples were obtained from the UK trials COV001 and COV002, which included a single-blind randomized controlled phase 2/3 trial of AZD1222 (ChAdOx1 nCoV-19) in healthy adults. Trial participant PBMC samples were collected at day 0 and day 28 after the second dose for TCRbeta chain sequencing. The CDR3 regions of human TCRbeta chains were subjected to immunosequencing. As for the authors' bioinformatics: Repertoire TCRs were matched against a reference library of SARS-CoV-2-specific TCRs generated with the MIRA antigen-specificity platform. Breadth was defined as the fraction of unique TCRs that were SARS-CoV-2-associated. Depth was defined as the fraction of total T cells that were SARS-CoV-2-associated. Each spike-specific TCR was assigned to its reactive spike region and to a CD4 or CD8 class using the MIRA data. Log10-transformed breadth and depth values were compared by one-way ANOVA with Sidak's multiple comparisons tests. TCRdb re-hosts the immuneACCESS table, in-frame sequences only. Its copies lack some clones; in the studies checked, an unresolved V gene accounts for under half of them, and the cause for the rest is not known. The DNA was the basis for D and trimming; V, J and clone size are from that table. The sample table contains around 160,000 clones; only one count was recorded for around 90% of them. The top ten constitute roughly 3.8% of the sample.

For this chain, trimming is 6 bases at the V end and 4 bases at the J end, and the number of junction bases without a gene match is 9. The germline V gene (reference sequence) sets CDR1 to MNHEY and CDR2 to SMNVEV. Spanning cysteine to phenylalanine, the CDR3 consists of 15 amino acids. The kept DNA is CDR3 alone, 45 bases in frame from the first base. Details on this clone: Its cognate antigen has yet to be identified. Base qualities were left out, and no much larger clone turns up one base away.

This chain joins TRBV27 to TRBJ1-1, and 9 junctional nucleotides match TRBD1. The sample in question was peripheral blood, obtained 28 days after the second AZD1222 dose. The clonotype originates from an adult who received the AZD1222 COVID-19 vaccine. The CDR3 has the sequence CASRLNRGLGTEAFF. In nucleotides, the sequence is TGTGCCAGCAGGCTAAACAGGGGGCTAGGCACTGAAGCTTTCTTT.